The 17 T cell receptor beta chains below were found in one sample sequenced in a study of blood T cell repertoires in COVID-19. Sequenced by immunoSEQ multiplex PCR; TCRdb stores in-frame clones only, minus some. The table records 200,000 to 250,000 clones, around nine tenths of them present only once. Sequenced material: peripheral blood. These receptors all stem from a young woman who had recovered from COVID-19.

The V call is TRBV4-1, the J call TRBJ2-1; TRBD2 matches 7 bases. This CDR3 has 13 residues. Germline V gene data show CDR1 as MGHRA and CDR2 as YSYEKL. The junction had 4 bases not matched to a gene; V was cut back by 8 bases and J by 3 bases. CDR3 sequence (DNA): TGCGCCAGCGGGGACTACGTCTACAATGAGCAGTTCTTC. Translating it yields CASGDYVYNEQFF.

This clone was seen only once. As DNA, the CDR3 is TGTGCCAGCAGCTTTGAGGGGGCTGATCAGCCCCAGCATTTT. Translated: CASSFEGADQPQHF. The chain couples TRBV5-4 to TRBJ1-5; TRBD1 aligns across 7 bases. The CDR3 is made up of 14 amino acids. The V segment lost 2 bases and the J segment 5 bases; nucleotides outside the gene matches: 4. The V gene's germline CDR1 is SGHNT and CDR2 YYREEE (reference sequence).

This chain uses TRBV30 with TRBJ2-3; tentatively, D is TRBD2 (7 bases). V dropped 5 bases and J dropped 2 bases, with 17 bases sitting between them. This CDR3 comprises 15 residues. In germline, CDR1 is GTSNPN, CDR2 SVGIG (reference sequence). CDR3 residues: CAWELSGGHTDTQYF. The DNA for the CDR3 is TGTGCCTGGGAGCTTTCGGGGGGCCACACAGATACGCAGTATTTT.

V is TRBV9 and J is TRBJ1-6, with 7 bases aligning to TRBD1. The V gene's germline CDR1 is SGDLS and CDR2 YYNGEE. V lost 4 bases, J lost 0 bases, and 10 bases stayed unmatched. The CDR3 totals 18 residues. CDR3 sequence (DNA): TGTGCCAGCAGCATGGACAGGTCCGGGTTCTCCTATAATTCACCCCTCCACTTT. Residues: CASSMDRSGFSYNSPLHF. The full variable domain, its missing parts supplied by reference TRBV9 and TRBJ1-6, is DSGVTQTPKHLITATGQRVTLRCSPRSGDLSVYWYQQSLDQGLQFLIQYYNGEERAKGNILERFSAQQFPDLHSELNLSSLELGDSALYFCASSMDRSGFSYNSPLHFGNGTRLTVT.

V gene TRBV4-3 combines with J gene TRBJ2-5; 10 positions agree with TRBD2. This CDR3 is built from 17 residues. Per germline, CDR1 LGHNA and CDR2 YSLEER. Germline trimming cut 4 bases from V and 5 bases from J; bases unmatched to any gene: 13. CDR3 coding DNA: TGCGCCAGCAGCCGGGATCTTCTAGCGGGAGTTGGGGAGACCCAGTACTTC. Protein sequence: CASSRDLLAGVGETQYF.

The rearrangement links TRBV4-1 to TRBJ2-7; TRBD1 aligns across 7 bases. The CDR3 contains 16 residues. The germline CDR1 and CDR2 sequences are MGHRA and YSYEKL. V shed 4 bases and J 9 bases; nucleotides not matched to a gene: 18. CDR3 amino acids: CASSRRSIRQGDRQYF. The CDR3 DNA follows: TGCGCCAGCAGCCGTCGGTCGATTCGGCAGGGGGATAGGCAGTACTTC.

The chain joins TRBV5-1 to TRBJ1-1; D may be TRBD1 (5 bases). CDR3 length: 14 residues. Germline V gene data show CDR1 as SGHRS and CDR2 as YFSETQ. Trimming took off 2 bases at V and 0 bases at J, with 8 bases between the two ends. CDR3 nucleotide sequence: TGCGCCAGCAGCTTCGCAGGGTTGAACACTGAAGCTTTCTTT. Its translation is CASSFAGLNTEAFF.

The chain combines TRBV28 with TRBJ1-3, with 9 bases aligning to TRBD1. There are 15 residues in the CDR3. J gave up 8 bases and V 7 bases, and 12 bases lay outside the gene matches. Germline assignment: CDR1 MDHEN and CDR2 SYDVKM. DNA of the CDR3: TGTGCCAGCATAAAGCGGACAGGGGTTACGGACACCATATATTTT. It specifies CASIKRTGVTDTIYF. The whole variable domain, filled in from reference TRBV28 and TRBJ1-3, reads DVKVTQSSRYLVKRTGEKVFLECVQDMDHENMFWYRQDPGLGLRLIYFSYDVKMKEKGDIPEGYSVSREKKERFSLILESASTNQTSMYLCASIKRTGVTDTIYFGEGSWLTVV.

The chain recombines TRBV4-3 with TRBJ2-1, with 11 nucleotides matching TRBD2. Germline V gene lookup returns CDR1 LGHNA and CDR2 YSLEER. The length of the CDR3 is 19 residues. Losses at the gene ends were 0 bases for V and 3 bases for J; bases not matched to a gene: 10. The CDR3 region has the DNA TGCGCCAGCAGCCAAGATGATTCTAGCGGGAGGTTGGGCTACAATGAGCAGTTCTTC. Protein product: CASSQDDSSGRLGYNEQFF.

Notes on this clone: The germline gene is not matched at one end of the junction; a read error may be the cause. The V gene is TRBV20-1, the J gene TRBJ2-7; D may be TRBD2 (7 bases). Germline CDR1 reads DFQATT; CDR2 reads SNEGSKA (reference sequence). This CDR3 spans 11 amino acids. The DNA of the CDR3 is TGCAGTGCTAGAGTCAGGGGAGGGCTTCACTTC. It specifies CSARVRGGLHF.

The chain combines TRBV5-5 with TRBJ2-7; D possibly corresponds to TRBD1 (5 bases). This CDR3 spans 15 amino acids. The V gene's germline CDR1 is SGHKS and CDR2 YYEKEE (reference sequence). V dropped 2 bases and J dropped 2 bases, with 14 bases sitting between them. The CDR3 loop is CASSFQGSPTYEQYF. The CDR3 coding sequence is TGTGCCAGCAGCTTTCAGGGATCACCAACCTACGAGCAGTACTTC. The full variable domain, its missing parts supplied by reference TRBV5-5 and TRBJ2-7, is DAGVTQSPTHLIKTRGQQVTLRCSPISGHKSVSWYQQVLGQGPQFIFQYYEKEERGRGNFPDRFSARQFPNYSSELNVNALLLGDSALYLCASSFQGSPTYEQYFGPGTRLTVT.

This chain connects TRBV4-1 to TRBJ2-1; weak D call: TRBD1 (5 bases). Germline CDR1 and CDR2: MGHRA and YSYEKL. The CDR3 has 13 amino acids. The V and J ends lost 5 bases and 8 bases respectively, with 13 bases between them. Written as DNA, the CDR3 is TGCGCCAGCAGCGAAGCCAGGGCCGATGAGCAGTTCTTC. Its protein is CASSEARADEQFF.

This chain joins TRBV11-1 and TRBJ2-7, with a possible D match to TRBD1 (6 bases). Trimming removed 1 base from V and 2 bases from J, with 12 bases in between. CDR1 is SGHAT, CDR2 FQDESV, per germline (reference sequence). This CDR3 contains 15 residues. The CDR3 sequence: CASSLGQETAYEQYF. DNA for the CDR3: TGTGCCAGCAGCTTAGGACAGGAAACTGCCTACGAGCAGTACTTC.

The V call is TRBV3-1 (or the pseudogene TRBV3-2), the J call TRBJ2-1; 10 bases line up with TRBD2. This CDR3 region has 19 residues. CDR1 is LGHDT, CDR2 YNNKEL, per germline (reference sequence). V gave up 1 base and J gave up 1 base; unmatched junction bases: 10. The CDR3 loop is CASSQGPSSGSGSYNEQFF. CDR3 DNA sequence: TGTGCCAGCAGCCAAGGTCCTTCTAGCGGGAGTGGATCCTACAATGAGCAGTTCTTC.

This chain joins TRBV6-5 and TRBJ1-1, with D unresolved. Germline V CDR1 and CDR2: MNHEY, SVGAGI. This CDR3 spans 13 amino acids. Trimming left V 7 bases short and J 3 bases short, with 12 bases between. CDR3 nucleotides: TGTGCCAGCATCGGCGGATACGACACTGAAGCTTTCTTT. It yields the protein CASIGGYDTEAFF.

The chain uses TRBV18 and TRBJ1-1, with D maybe TRBD1 (6 bases). The CDR3 has 15 amino acids. Germline V lookup: CDR1 KGHSH, CDR2 LQKENI. The V and J ends lost 0 bases and 7 bases respectively, with 15 bases between them. The CDR3 reads CASSPPQGILGEAFF. The CDR3 bases are TGTGCCAGCTCACCACCGCAGGGGATCCTAGGTGAAGCTTTCTTT.

The rearrangement uses TRBV4-1 and TRBJ2-7; 11 bases are a match to TRBD1. This CDR3 is built from 17 residues. The germline V gene has CDR1 MGHRA and CDR2 YSYEKL. V was clipped by 3 bases and J by 7 bases; unmatched bases: 14. The CDR3 loop reads CASSHPPGDRGTGEQYF. In DNA form, the CDR3 reads TGCGCCAGCAGCCACCCCCCCGGGGACAGGGGGACCGGGGAGCAGTACTTC.